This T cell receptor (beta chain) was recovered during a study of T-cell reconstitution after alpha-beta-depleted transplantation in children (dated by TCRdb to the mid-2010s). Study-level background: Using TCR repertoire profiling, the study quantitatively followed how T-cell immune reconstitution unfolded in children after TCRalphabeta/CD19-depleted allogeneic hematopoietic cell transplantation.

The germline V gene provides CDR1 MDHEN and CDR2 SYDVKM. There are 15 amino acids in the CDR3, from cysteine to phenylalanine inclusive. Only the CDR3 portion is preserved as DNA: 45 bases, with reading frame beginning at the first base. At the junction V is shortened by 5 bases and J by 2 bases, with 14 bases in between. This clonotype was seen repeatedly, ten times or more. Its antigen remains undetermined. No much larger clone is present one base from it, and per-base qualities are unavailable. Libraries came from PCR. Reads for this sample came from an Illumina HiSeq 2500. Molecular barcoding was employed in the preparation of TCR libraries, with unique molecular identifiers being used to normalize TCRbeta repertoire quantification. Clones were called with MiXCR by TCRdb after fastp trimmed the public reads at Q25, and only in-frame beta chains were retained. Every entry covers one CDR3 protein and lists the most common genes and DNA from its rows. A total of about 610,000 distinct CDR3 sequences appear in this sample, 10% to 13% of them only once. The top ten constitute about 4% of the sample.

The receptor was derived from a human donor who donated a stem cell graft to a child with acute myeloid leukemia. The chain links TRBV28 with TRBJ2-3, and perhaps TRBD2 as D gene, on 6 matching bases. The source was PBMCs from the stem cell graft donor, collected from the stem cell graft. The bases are TGTGCCAGCAGTCTCGGCGGGATTAACACAGATACGCAGTATTTT. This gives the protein CASSLGGINTDTQYF.